The 9 T cell receptor beta chains below all came from one sample that was sequenced in a study of blood T cell repertoires in COVID-19. Using immunoSEQ multiplex PCR, the repertoire was profiled, and TCRdb retains in-frame clones only, with some absent. The table lists approximately 280,000 clones, 85% of them singletons. The sample consisted of PBMCs or T cells enriched from blood (not recorded which). Receptor source: a woman aged 45-65 years who had recovered from COVID-19.

The chain employs TRBV12-3 or TRBV12-4 and TRBJ1-2; TRBD1 might be the D (5 bases). Trimming left V 7 bases short and J 8 bases short, with 8 bases between. The CDR3 length is 10 residues. The CDR3 DNA is TGTGCCAGCACCCGGGGGGGCTACACCTTC. Translation: CASTRGGYTF.

The V call is TRBV11-3, the J call TRBJ1-3, with D possibly TRBD1 on 5 matching bases. The CDR3 contains 13 residues. Germline loops: CDR1 SGHNT, CDR2 YENEEA. V lost 5 bases to trimming and J lost 2 bases, with 7 bases between them. CDR3 sequence reads: CASSTRAGNTIYF. The CDR3, as DNA: TGTGCCAGCAGCACCAGGGCTGGAAACACCATATATTTT.

V usage is TRBV27 and J usage is TRBJ2-1, with 9 bases that match TRBD2. The V segment lost 5 bases and the J segment 8 bases; nucleotides outside the gene matches: 19. Germline CDR1 reads MNHEY; CDR2 reads SMNVEV (reference sequence). The CDR3 length is 18 residues. Here the CDR3 DNA reads TGTGCCAGCAGTGTCCCTCGGTCTGTAGCGGGAGTAGTTTATGAGCAGTTCTTC. This translates into CASSVPRSVAGVVYEQFF.

The V gene is TRBV2, the J gene TRBJ1-6; 7 bases line up with TRBD1. This CDR3 region has 13 residues. V gave up 6 bases and J gave up 7 bases; unmatched junction bases: 3. The germline V gene encodes CDR1 SNHLY and CDR2 FYNNEI. CDR3 protein: CASRGQYNSPLHF. In DNA form, the CDR3 reads TGTGCCAGCAGGGGACAGTACAATTCACCCCTCCACTTT.

This chain uses TRBV10-1 with TRBJ2-5; 10 nucleotides align to TRBD2. The V and J ends lost 6 bases and 2 bases, in that order; junction bases with no gene match: 3. The CDR3 loop spans 14 amino acids. Germline CDR1 reads WNHNN; CDR2 reads SYGVQD (reference sequence). CDR3 coding DNA: TGCGCCAGCAGCGGACTAGCGGATCAAGAGACCCAGTACTTC. This encodes CASSGLADQETQYF.

Written as DNA, the CDR3 is TGTGCCAGCAGCTTAGCGATGGTAGGACGGCGGGATCAGCCCCAGCATTTT. As protein: CASSLAMVGRRDQPQHF. The V gene is TRBV7-9, the J gene TRBJ1-5, with D hard to call. This CDR3 region has 17 residues. Germline V gives CDR1 SEHNR, CDR2 FQNEAQ (reference sequence). Trimming stripped 0 bases from V and 5 bases from J, with 17 bases between. The variable domain in full, completed from reference TRBV7-9 and TRBJ1-5, reads DTGVSQNPRHKITKRGQNVTFRCDPISEHNRLYWYRQTLGQGPEFLTYFQNEAQLEKSRLLSDRFSAERPKGSFSTLEIQRTEQGDSAMYLCASSLAMVGRRDQPQHFGDGTRLSIL.

The rearrangement uses TRBV5-1 and TRBJ1-1; the D gene is possibly TRBD1 (6 bases). V was trimmed by 4 bases and J by 4 bases, leaving 20 bases between them. CDR1 and CDR2 (germline): SGHRS, YFSETQ. The CDR3 sequence is 16 residues long. CDR3 nucleotides: TGCGCCAGCAGCCCTGTATCGGGACAAGAGAGCACTGAAGCTTTCTTT. Its protein product is CASSPVSGQESTEAFF.

The CDR3 sequence is CASSQEGQVYGYTF. The CDR3 nucleotides read TGCGCCAGCAGCCAAGAGGGACAGGTCTATGGCTACACCTTC. This rearrangement joins TRBV4-1 to TRBJ1-2; 8 bases are a match to TRBD1. V lost 0 bases and J lost 4; bases outside the gene matches: 1. The CDR3 spans 14 residues. Germline V gene sequence: CDR1 MGHRA, CDR2 YSYEKL.

This chain links TRBV6-5 with TRBJ1-4; no definite D call. Germline V lookup: CDR1 MNHEY, CDR2 SVGAGI. This CDR3 contains 13 residues. V was trimmed by 8 bases and J by 5 bases, leaving 12 bases between them. CDR3 DNA: TGTGCCAGCCAGACACAGTTGAATGAAAAACTGTTTTTT. Amino acids: CASQTQLNEKLFF.